This T cell receptor (beta chain) was recorded in a study of cytomegalovirus exposure and HLA in healthy donors. Study-level background: There were under 140 million unique TCR beta sequences, drawn from about 200 million T cells, in an earlier analysis. Study results and caveats: In terms of immune exposure information, only CMV serostatus was available. Excluded were some V segments that proved indistinguishable, including TRBV6-2 and TRBV6-3.

Trimming removed 0 bases at V and 9 bases at J, with 15 bases between. This CDR3 region has 16 residues. Germline CDR1 MNHEY, CDR2 SVGAGI. On this clone itself: What it binds is not known.

The PCR was carried out with 60 Vbeta primers and 13 Jbeta primers. TCRdb keeps only in-frame clones here, not all; method: immunoSEQ multiplex PCR. Listed are about 210,000 clones; over 0.75% falls within the top ten. The TCR was taken from a woman in her twenties or thirties in good health and CMV-seropositive. The material sequenced was PBMCs. The chain combines TRBV6-5 with TRBJ1-6, with D unclear. CDR3 sequence (DNA): TGTGCCAGCAGTTACTCTGCGGAGCCGCCGACTTCACCCCTCCACTTT. It encodes CASSYSAEPPTSPLHF.